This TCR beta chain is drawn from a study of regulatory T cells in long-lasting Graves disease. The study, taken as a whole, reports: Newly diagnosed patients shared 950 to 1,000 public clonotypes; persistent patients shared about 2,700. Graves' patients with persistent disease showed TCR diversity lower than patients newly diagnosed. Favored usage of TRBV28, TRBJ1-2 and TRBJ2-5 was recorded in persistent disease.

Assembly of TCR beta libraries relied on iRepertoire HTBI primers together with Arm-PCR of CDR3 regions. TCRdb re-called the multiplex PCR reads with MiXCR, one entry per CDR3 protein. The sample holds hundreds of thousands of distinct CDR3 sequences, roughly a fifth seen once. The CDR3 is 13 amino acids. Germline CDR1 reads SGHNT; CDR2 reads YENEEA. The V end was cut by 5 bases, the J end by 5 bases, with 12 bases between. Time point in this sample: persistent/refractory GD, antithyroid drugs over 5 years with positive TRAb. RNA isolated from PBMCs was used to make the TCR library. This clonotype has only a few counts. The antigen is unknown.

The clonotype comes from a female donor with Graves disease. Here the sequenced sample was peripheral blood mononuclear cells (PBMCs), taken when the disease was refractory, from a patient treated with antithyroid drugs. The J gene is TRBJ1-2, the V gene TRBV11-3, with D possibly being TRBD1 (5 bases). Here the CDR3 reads CASSPVGGYGYTF. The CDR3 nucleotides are TGTGCCAGCAGCCCGGTGGGGGGGTATGGCTACACCTTC. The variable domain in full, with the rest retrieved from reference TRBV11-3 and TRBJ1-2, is EAGVVQSPRYKIIEKKQPVAFWCNPISGHNTLYWYLQNLGQGPELLIRYENEEAVDDSQLPKDRFSAERLKGVDSTLKIQPAELGDSAVYLCASSPVGGYGYTFGSGTRLTVV.